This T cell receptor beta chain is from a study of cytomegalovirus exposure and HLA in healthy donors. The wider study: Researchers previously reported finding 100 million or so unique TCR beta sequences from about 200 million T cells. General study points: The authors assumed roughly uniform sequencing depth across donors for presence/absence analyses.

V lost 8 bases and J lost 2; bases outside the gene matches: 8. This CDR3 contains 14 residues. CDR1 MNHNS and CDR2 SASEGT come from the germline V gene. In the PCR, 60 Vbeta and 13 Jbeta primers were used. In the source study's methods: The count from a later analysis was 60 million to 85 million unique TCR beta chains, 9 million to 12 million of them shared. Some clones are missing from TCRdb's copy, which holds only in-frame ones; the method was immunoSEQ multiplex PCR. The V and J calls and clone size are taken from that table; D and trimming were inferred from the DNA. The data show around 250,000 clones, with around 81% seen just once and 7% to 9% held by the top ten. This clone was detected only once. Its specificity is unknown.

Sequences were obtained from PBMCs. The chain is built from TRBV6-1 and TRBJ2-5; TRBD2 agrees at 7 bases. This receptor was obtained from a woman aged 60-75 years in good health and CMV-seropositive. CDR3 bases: TGTGCCAGCTCCGAGCAGCGGGGACAAGAGACCCAGTACTTC. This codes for CASSEQRGQETQYF.